This TCR beta chain was identified in a study of blood T cell repertoires in COVID-19. Study-level information: Samples of COVID-19 (acute and convalescent) were obtained from the United States, Italy and Spain. Sources were T cells, B-cell-depleted T cells, or PBMCs; the material itself was cDNA or gDNA.

Trimming cost V 0 bases and J 2 bases, with 13 bases left between them. This CDR3 has 16 residues. Germline V gene sequence: CDR1 SGDLS, CDR2 YYNGEE. As processed by the authors: Counts of nucleated cells, estimated from reference gene primer amplification, were obtained. This table comes from immunoSEQ multiplex PCR, and its TCRdb copy is limited to in-frame clones, with some not included. That table gives V, J and clone size, and the DNA gave D and trimming. The profile shows under 100,000 clones, 85% of them singletons. Sequencing used peripheral blood. The V call is TRBV9, the J call TRBJ2-3, with D perhaps matching TRBD2 (6 bases). This TCR came from a woman aged 70 to 79 with active or convalescent COVID-19. CDR3 sequence: CASSVARAGSTDTQYF. In nucleotides, the CDR3 is TGTGCCAGCAGCGTAGCTAGGGCGGGGTCCACAGATACGCAGTATTTT.